The 5 T cell receptor beta chains listed next were all sequenced from one sample in a study of T-cell reconstitution after alpha-beta-depleted transplantation in children. Unique molecular identifiers were used in preparing the TCRbeta library. TCRdb recomputed calls from the PCR reads with MiXCR, one row per CDR3 protein. The table shows fewer than 500,000 distinct CDR3 sequences, with 43% occurring only once. The sample consisted of PBMCs, taken before TCRalphabeta/CD19-depleted stem cell transplant. The source is a girl between 2 and 10 years old with aplastic anemia, due to receive a stem cell transplant.

J is TRBJ1-5 and V is TRBV29-1; TRBD1 is a possible D gene (5 bases). The CDR3 runs 13 residues. The V and J ends lost 6 bases and 0 bases respectively, with 9 bases between them. From germline, CDR1 is SQVTM and CDR2 ANQGSEA. The CDR3 DNA reads as TGCAGCGTCCAGACAGATAGCAATCAGCCCCAGCATTTT. Residues: CSVQTDSNQPQHF. Complete variable domain (other parts from reference TRBV29-1 and TRBJ1-5): SAVISQKPSRDICQRGTSLTIQCQVDSQVTMMFWYRQQPGQSLTLIATANQGSEATYESGFVIDKFPISRPNLTFSTLTVSNMSPEDSSIYLCSVQTDSNQPQHFGDGTRLSIL.

Only a few counts were recorded for this clonotype. This chain links TRBV10-3 with TRBJ1-2; possible D gene TRBD1, 5 bases. CDR1 is ENHRY, CDR2 SYGVKD, per germline. V was cut by 3 bases and J by 7 bases, with 9 bases left in between. CDR3 size: 12 residues. The CDR3 DNA reads as TGTGCCATCAGTGAACGGGGACCTGGCTACACCTTC. Residues: CAISERGPGYTF.

This chain uses TRBV28 with TRBJ2-7; 9 bases map to TRBD2. After removal of 6 bases from V and 6 bases from J, the junction contained 9 bases not matched to a gene. Germline V gene sequence: CDR1 MDHEN, CDR2 SYDVKM. The length of the CDR3 is 14 residues. This chain's CDR3 is CASSPGLAPAEQYF. CDR3 DNA sequence: TGTGCCAGCAGCCCAGGACTAGCGCCAGCCGAGCAGTACTTC.

The chain is built from TRBV10-3 and TRBJ2-1, with TRBD1 matching over 8 bases. The CDR3 sequence is 16 residues long. V was pared by 0 bases and J by 4 bases, with 5 bases of the junction left unmatched. Germline lookup yields CDR1 ENHRY and CDR2 SYGVKD. The CDR3 reads CAISESPGTGYNEQFF. In DNA, the CDR3 is TGTGCCATCAGTGAGTCCCCTGGGACAGGTTACAATGAGCAGTTCTTC.

The chain is built from TRBV10-3 and TRBJ2-7, with D tentatively TRBD2 (6 bases). Trimming cost V 0 bases and J 3 bases, with 9 bases left between them. The CDR3 is made up of 14 amino acids. Germline V gene data show CDR1 as ENHRY and CDR2 as SYGVKD. CDR3 sequence reads: CAISESGAGYEQYF. DNA for the CDR3: TGTGCCATCAGTGAGTCGGGAGCGGGCTACGAGCAGTACTTC.